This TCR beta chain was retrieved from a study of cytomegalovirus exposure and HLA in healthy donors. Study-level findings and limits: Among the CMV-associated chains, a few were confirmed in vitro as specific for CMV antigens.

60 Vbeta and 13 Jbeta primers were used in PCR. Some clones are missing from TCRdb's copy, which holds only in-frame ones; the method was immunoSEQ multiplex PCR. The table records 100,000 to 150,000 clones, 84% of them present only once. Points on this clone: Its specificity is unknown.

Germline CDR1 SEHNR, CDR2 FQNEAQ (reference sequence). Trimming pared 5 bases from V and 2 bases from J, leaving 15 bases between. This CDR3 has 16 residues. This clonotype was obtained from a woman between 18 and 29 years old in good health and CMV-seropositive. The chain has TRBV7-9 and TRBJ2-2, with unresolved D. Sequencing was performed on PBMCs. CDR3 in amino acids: CASSHPSNSNTGELFF. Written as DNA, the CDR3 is TGTGCCAGCAGCCATCCGTCTAACTCCAACACCGGGGAGCTGTTTTTT. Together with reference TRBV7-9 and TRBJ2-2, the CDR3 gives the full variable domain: DTGVSQNPRHKITKRGQNVTFRCDPISEHNRLYWYRQTLGQGPEFLTYFQNEAQLEKSRLLSDRFSAERPKGSFSTLEIQRTEQGDSAMYLCASSHPSNSNTGELFFGEGSRLTVL.